What follows is one T cell receptor (beta chain) and its context. Its antigen is unknown. This entry comes from a study of cytotoxic CD8 clonotypes in ibrutinib-treated CLL. Study summary: On average, 94,082 productive rearrangements and around 230,000 productive templates per sample. General study findings and limits: Public clonotypes were uncommon and contracted or stayed stable on treatment. Higher clonality was seen at ibrutinib response and a return toward baseline at progression.

Germline V gives CDR1 LNHDA, CDR2 SQIVND (reference sequence). The CDR3 totals 14 residues. Between the trimmed V and J ends, which lost 3 bases and 2 bases, there was a span of 8 bases. Researchers set a sequencing depth target of 1 in 200,000 to 1 in 1 million T cells. Generated by immunoSEQ multiplex PCR, the TCRdb table keeps only in-frame clones and is missing some. The profile shows 17,000 or so clones, about 80% of them singletons. This TCR was recovered from a human donor with chronic lymphocytic leukemia. J is TRBJ2-1 and V is TRBV19; no firm D call. Sequences were derived from PBMCs, sampled before ibrutinib treatment. CDR3 in DNA: TGTGCCAGTAGTATCCGGGCCACCTACAATGAGCAGTTCTTC. It encodes CASSIRATYNEQFF.